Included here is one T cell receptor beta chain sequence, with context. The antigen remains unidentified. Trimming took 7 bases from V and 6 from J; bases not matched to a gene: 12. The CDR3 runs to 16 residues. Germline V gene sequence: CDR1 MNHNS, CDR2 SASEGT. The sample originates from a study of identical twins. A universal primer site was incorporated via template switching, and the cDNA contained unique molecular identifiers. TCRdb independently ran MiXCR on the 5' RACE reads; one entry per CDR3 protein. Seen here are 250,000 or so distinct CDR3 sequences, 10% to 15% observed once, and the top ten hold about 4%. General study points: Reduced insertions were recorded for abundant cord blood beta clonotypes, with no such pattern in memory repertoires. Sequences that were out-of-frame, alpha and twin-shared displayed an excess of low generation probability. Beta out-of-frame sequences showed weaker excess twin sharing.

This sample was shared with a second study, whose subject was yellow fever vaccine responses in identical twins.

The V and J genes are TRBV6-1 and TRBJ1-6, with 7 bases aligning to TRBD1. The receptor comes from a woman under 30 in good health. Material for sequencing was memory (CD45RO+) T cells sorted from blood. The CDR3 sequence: CASIPGNRGRNSPLHF. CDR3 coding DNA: TGTGCCAGCATCCCCGGAAACAGGGGCCGTAATTCACCCCTCCACTTT.